The rows below give T cell receptor beta chains drawn from one sample of a study of shared clonotypes between healthy human individuals. Clones were sequenced by immunoSEQ multiplex PCR, and TCRdb holds only the in-frame ones, with some missing. The table has under 1,100,000 clones, around 75% seen once. The sequencing sample was made of memory CD4+ T cells sorted from blood. These receptors were obtained from a young man in good health. Both conserved end residues are trimmed from each CDR3. The order of the fields is J gene, V gene, CDR3 protein.

TRBJ1-2 TRBV29-1 SVTGTGHTPNYGYT
TRBJ2-3 TRBV7-2 ASIVSGRGTDTQY
TRBJ2-1 TRBV4-3 ASSQGSGRDSSYNEQF
TRBJ1-6 TRBV14 ASSPQRDHGSPLH
TRBJ1-3 TRBV9 ASSVDIGGDTIY
TRBJ1-4 TRBV5-4 ASSLDGTGGEKLF
TRBJ1-2 TRBV2 ASSESAGSYGYT
TRBJ2-2 TRBV5-1 ASSLARTGAGTGELF
TRBJ2-1 TRBV20-1 SARWGPEQF
TRBJ2-7 TRBV6-5 ASTRLAGGFYEQY
TRBJ1-1 TRBV5-5 ASSLDFRQNTEAF
TRBJ1-2 TRBV27 ASRRDRGSSDYGYT
TRBJ2-4 TRBV6-5 ASSPSRGQGNIQY
TRBJ2-3 TRBV5-1 ASSLRLAGGTDTQY
TRBJ1-4 TRBV19 ASSISGQGFRLF
TRBJ2-1 TRBV4-1 ASSPTPGTSGYNEQF
TRBJ2-3 TRBV6-1 ASSEGGRPTDTQY
TRBJ2-7 TRBV10-3 AISSPIGGRAFGEQY
TRBJ2-3 TRBV19 ASNQLAGGTDTQY
TRBJ2-1 TRBV5-1 ASSAQAGSNEQF
TRBJ1-4 TRBV2 ASSQSAEKLF
TRBJ1-3 TRBV18 ASSPQGDSGNTIY
TRBJ2-7 TRBV21-1 ASSKGGTALSYEQY
TRBJ1-3 TRBV28 ATSRNTIY
TRBJ1-5 TRBV4-1 ASSQDGQVNQPQH
TRBJ2-7 TRBV25-1 ASSSRTGGNEQY
TRBJ2-3 TRBV5-6 ASSRRDQTDTQY
TRBJ1-6 TRBV28 ASSWGDNSPLH
TRBJ2-1 TRBV7-2 ASSSTGTSEF
TRBJ2-1 TRBV6-4 ASSDSADYNEQF
TRBJ2-3 TRBV13 ASSGGSGTDTQY
TRBJ2-3 TRBV6-6 ASSWGQGAKETQY
TRBJ2-7 TRBV5-4 ASSHGLGDNYEQY
TRBJ1-1 TRBV4-3 ASSQGLHLNTEAF
TRBJ1-3 TRBV4-3 ASSQDPATGAGNTIY
TRBJ2-3 TRBV7-2 ASSKGGLAGGDTQY
TRBJ2-1 TRBV30 AGGQGANEQF